This TCR beta chain stems from a study of spatial heterogeneity in lung cancer. This clonotype was detected many times. The V and J ends lost 5 bases and 7 bases respectively, with 17 bases between them. Germline V gene data show CDR1 as SGHAT and CDR2 as FQNNGV. CDR3 length: 14 residues. Time point noted: sample taken at primary tumor resection. Whole RNA, which was extracted from tumor, nontumor lung tissue or frozen PBMC, was sequenced without any cell sorting. MiXCR was run by TCRdb on the 5' RACE reads, yielding one entry per CDR3 protein. The sample has about 38,000 distinct CDR3 sequences, roughly 4.9% seen once; the top ten hold less than 30%.

This sequence was found in a female donor with early-stage non-small cell lung cancer. The chain uses TRBV11-2 and TRBJ1-1, with D tentatively TRBD1 (5 bases). Source: PBMCs, taken at surgery. The CDR3 nucleotides read TGTGCCAGCAGCCCCTATGTCGGGGGGATTGAAGCTTTCTTT. The encoded protein is CASSPYVGGIEAFF.